Presented here are 7 T cell receptor beta chains from one specimen sequenced in a study of T cell repertoires in ileal Crohn's disease. TCRdb keeps only in-frame clones here, not all; method: immunoSEQ multiplex PCR. Of about 5,500 clones in the sample, roughly 80% were seen once. Sequenced: ileal tissue. These receptors were collected from an adult with Crohn's disease.

The genes are TRBV5-1 and TRBJ1-1; D is undetermined. Germline assignment: CDR1 SGHRS and CDR2 YFSETQ. V gave up 6 bases and J gave up 4 bases, with 13 bases separating them. The CDR3 length is 13 residues. DNA of the CDR3: TGCGCCAGCACCCAGGACCGGGGCACTGAAGCTTTCTTT. As protein: CASTQDRGTEAFF.

The J gene is TRBJ2-5, the V gene TRBV5-6; 10 bases are shared with TRBD1. CDR1 is SGHDT and CDR2 is YYEEEE in the germline V gene. J lost 2 bases, V lost 5 bases, and 6 bases had no gene match. This CDR3 comprises 15 residues. For the CDR3, the DNA is TGTGCCAGCAGTCAGGACAGGGGGATACAAGAGACCCAGTACTTC. As protein: CASSQDRGIQETQYF.

In its sample, this clone was seen a few times. J is TRBJ2-4 and V is TRBV25-1; the match to TRBD1 covers 7 bases. CDR1 MGHDK and CDR2 SYGVNS come from the germline V gene. This CDR3 region has 16 residues. V lost 4 bases to trimming and J lost 1 base; unmatched junction nucleotides: 7. Here the CDR3 DNA reads TGTGCCAGCAGTGGACAGGGTGCGGCGGCCAAAAACATTCAGTACTTC. Its translation: CASSGQGAAAKNIQYF.

The chain uses TRBV5-8 and TRBJ1-5; D is possibly TRBD1 (6 bases). CDR3 length equals 16 residues. With 0 bases removed from V and 2 bases from J, the gap between germline ends came to 12 bases. Germline CDR1 is SGHTS and CDR2 is YDEGEE. CDR3 sequence reads: CASSLVGAGGNQPQHF. CDR3 DNA sequence: TGTGCCAGCAGCTTGGTAGGGGCAGGGGGCAATCAGCCCCAGCATTTT.

The chain joins TRBV10-3 to TRBJ1-2; no definite D call. The CDR3 extends over 15 amino acids. In germline, CDR1 is ENHRY, CDR2 SYGVKD. V lost 1 base to trimming and J lost 2 bases, with 11 bases between them. The CDR3 region is CAISEYEAENYGYTF. The CDR3 bases are TGTGCCATCAGTGAGTATGAGGCAGAGAACTATGGCTACACCTTC.

This chain connects TRBV28 to TRBJ1-1, with 7 bases aligning to TRBD1. This CDR3 has 15 residues. Germline V gives CDR1 MDHEN, CDR2 SYDVKM. Trimming removed 5 bases from V and 1 base from J; junction bases left unmatched: 7. The CDR3 protein is CASSGYGTANTEAFF. The DNA of the CDR3 is TGTGCCAGCAGTGGATACGGGACAGCGAACACTGAAGCTTTCTTT.

The chain joins TRBV19 to TRBJ1-6; D possibly corresponds to TRBD1 (5 bases). Trimming removed 6 bases at V and 0 bases at J, with 12 bases between. The CDR3 has 16 amino acids. Germline lookup yields CDR1 LNHDA and CDR2 SQIVND (reference sequence). The CDR3 here is CASSDSESSYNSPLHF. The CDR3 nucleotides are TGTGCCAGTAGCGACAGCGAAAGCTCCTATAATTCACCCCTCCACTTT.